The source of this T cell receptor (beta chain) is a study of shared clonotypes between healthy human individuals. Study details: CD4 naive and memory got three plates each, CD8 naive two, CD8 memory one. Study-wide findings and caveats: Four donors shared approximately 5% of their naive CD4 clonotypes. Depth of sequencing was expected to influence donor clonotype sharing.

The run depth of the assay was deep. Repertoires were generated with immunoSEQ multiplex PCR, while TCRdb's copy carries only in-frame clones and drops some. The data hold 950,000 to 1,300,000 clones, with around 74% observed a single time. This clone was found a few times. The antigen is not known. Germline V CDR1 and CDR2: SGHNT, YYREEE (reference sequence). V shed 6 bases and J shed 2 bases, with 11 bases lying between them. CDR3 length: 13 amino acids. The TCR originated in a man aged 18 to 35 in good health. Sequencing was carried out using memory CD4+ T cells sorted from blood. Subset: CD45RA-negative fraction. V and J are TRBV5-4 and TRBJ1-2; tentative D call: TRBD1 (6 bases). In DNA form, the CDR3 reads TGTGCCAGCAACCTGGGGGGCAACTATGGCTACACCTTC. Translated: CASNLGGNYGYTF. The variable domain in full, completed from reference TRBV5-4 and TRBJ1-2, reads ETGVTQSPTHLIKTRGQQVTLRCSSQSGHNTVSWYQQALGQGPQFIFQYYREEENGRGNFPPRFSGLQFPNYSSELNVNALELDDSALYLCASNLGGNYGYTFGSGTRLTVV.